Reported below is one TCR beta chain. Its antigen is unidentified. Germline lookup yields CDR1 LNHDA and CDR2 SQIVND (reference sequence). The CDR3 contains 18 residues. Germline trimming cut 5 bases from V and 6 bases from J; bases unmatched to any gene: 19. TCRdb recomputed calls from the 5' RACE reads with MiXCR, one row per CDR3 protein. Of 180,000 or so distinct CDR3 sequences listed, under 14% were seen once; the top ten hold under 35%. This record comes from a study of CD8 T cells in ankylosing spondylitis. Notes on the study in general: Enrichment of disease-linked clones was reportedly significant in matched ankylosing spondylitis synovial fluid. In peripheral blood, disease-linked CD8+ clones occurred at relatively low frequencies.

The source of this sequence is a male donor with ankylosing spondylitis or in good health (not recorded which). Sample: blood, either unsorted or a sorted T cell fraction (not recorded which). The chain combines TRBV19 with TRBJ2-1, with 7 bases fitting TRBD1. The CDR3 coding sequence is TGTGCCAGTAGTTCCACCCTCAACGACAGGGTACGGGTCAATGAGCAGTTCTTC. Translating gives CASSSTLNDRVRVNEQFF.